This TCR beta chain is from a study of T-cell reconstitution after alpha-beta-depleted transplantation in children. Study results and limitations: Newly made T cells mostly supplied T-cell counts and diversity one year after transplant. Reportedly, roughly two months post-transplant, alpha-beta T cells arose from several hundred expanded graft clones. Recipient T cells and thymic progenitors that survived gave rise to the high TCRbeta diversity observed at day 60 in some patients.

Preparation of the TCRbeta library was carried out with unique molecular identifiers. MiXCR, applied by TCRdb to the PCR reads, yields one record per CDR3 protein. Among about 250,000 distinct CDR3 sequences listed, under 30% were seen once. There are 14 residues in the CDR3. Trimming shortened V by 1 base and J by 4 bases, and 8 bases separated the two germline ends. CDR1 SGHVS and CDR2 FNYEAQ come from the germline V gene. Of note for this clonotype: The target antigen is unknown.

The sequences come from PBMCs, mostly from graft donor cells, collected 360 days after TCRalphabeta/CD19-depleted stem cell transplant. The chain couples TRBV7-6 to TRBJ2-1; D is undetermined. The sequence was obtained from a female patient aged 2-9 years who had a stem cell transplant for congenital amegakaryocytic thrombocytopenia, so the T cells may come from the graft donor. In DNA form, the CDR3 reads TGTGCCAGCAGCTTAGGGATCCGTTACAATGAGCAGTTCTTC. Translation gives CASSLGIRYNEQFF.